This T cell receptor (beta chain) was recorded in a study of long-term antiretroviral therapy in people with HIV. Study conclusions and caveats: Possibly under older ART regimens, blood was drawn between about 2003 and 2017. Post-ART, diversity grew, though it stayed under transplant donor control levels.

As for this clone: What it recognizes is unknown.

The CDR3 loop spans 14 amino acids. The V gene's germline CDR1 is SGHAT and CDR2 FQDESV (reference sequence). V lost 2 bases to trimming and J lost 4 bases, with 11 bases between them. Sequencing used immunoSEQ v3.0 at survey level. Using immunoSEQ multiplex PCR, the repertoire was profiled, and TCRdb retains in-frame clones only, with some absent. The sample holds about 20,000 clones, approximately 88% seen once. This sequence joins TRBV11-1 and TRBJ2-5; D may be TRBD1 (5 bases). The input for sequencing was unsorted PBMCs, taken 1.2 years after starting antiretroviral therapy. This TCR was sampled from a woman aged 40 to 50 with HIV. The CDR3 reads CASSLIPGPETQYF. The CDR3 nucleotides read TGTGCCAGCAGCTTAATTCCAGGGCCAGAGACCCAGTACTTC.